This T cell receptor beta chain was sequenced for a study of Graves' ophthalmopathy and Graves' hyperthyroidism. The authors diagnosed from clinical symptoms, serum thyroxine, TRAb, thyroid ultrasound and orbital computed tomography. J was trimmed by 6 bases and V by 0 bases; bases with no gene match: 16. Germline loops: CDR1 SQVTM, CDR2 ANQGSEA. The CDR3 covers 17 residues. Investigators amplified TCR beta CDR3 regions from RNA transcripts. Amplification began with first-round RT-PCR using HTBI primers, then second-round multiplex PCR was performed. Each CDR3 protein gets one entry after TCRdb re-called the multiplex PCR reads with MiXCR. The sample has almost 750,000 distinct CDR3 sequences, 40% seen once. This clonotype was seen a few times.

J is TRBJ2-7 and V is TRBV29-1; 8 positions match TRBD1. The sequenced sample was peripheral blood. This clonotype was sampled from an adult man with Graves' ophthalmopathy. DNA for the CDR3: TGCAGCGTTGAAGACCAAGAGACAGGACAGGGACGAGGCGAGCAGTACTTC. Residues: CSVEDQETGQGRGEQYF.